These 29 T cell receptor beta chains were sequenced from one sample in a study of blood T cell repertoires in COVID-19. Method: immunoSEQ multiplex PCR; TCRdb's copy keeps in-frame clones and lacks some. The sample lists fewer than 500,000 clones, around 90% seen once, with about 0.65% in the top ten. Material for sequencing was PBMCs or T cells enriched from blood (not recorded which). The receptors come from a woman in her late teens or twenties who had recovered from COVID-19.

V is TRBV4-1 and J is TRBJ2-7; maybe TRBD1 (6 bases). Looked up from germline, CDR1 is MGHRA and CDR2 is YSYEKL. Trimming pared 4 bases from V and 5 bases from J, leaving 24 bases between. The CDR3 length is 17 residues. Here the CDR3 reads CASSPGLGGQKSNEQYF. The DNA of the CDR3 is TGCGCCAGCAGCCCCGGTTTAGGAGGACAGAAATCAAACGAGCAGTACTTC.

This clone was picked up one time. This chain joins TRBV7-9 and TRBJ2-7; the D is unclear. CDR1 SEHNR and CDR2 FQNEAQ come from the germline V gene (reference sequence). The CDR3 contains 13 residues. V was pared by 5 bases and J by 4 bases, with 12 bases between. CDR3 DNA sequence: TGTGCCAGCAGCCCCCCCCAGTTTTACGAGCAGTACTTC. Translating it yields CASSPPQFYEQYF.

The chain uses TRBV5-1 and TRBJ2-3, with TRBD2 matching over 10 bases. Germline trimming cut 4 bases from V and 3 bases from J; bases unmatched to any gene: 8. This CDR3 contains 16 residues. Germline CDR1 SGHRS, CDR2 YFSETQ. CDR3 protein: CASSEAGGLSTDTQYF. Here the CDR3 DNA reads TGCGCCAGCAGCGAAGCGGGGGGGCTTTCGACAGATACGCAGTATTTT. The variable domain in full, completed from reference TRBV5-1 and TRBJ2-3, reads KAGVTQTPRYLIKTRGQQVTLSCSPISGHRSVSWYQQTPGQGLQFLFEYFSETQRNKGNFPGRFSGRQFSNSRSEMNVSTLELGDSALYLCASSEAGGLSTDTQYFGPGTRLTVL.

This chain links TRBV14 with TRBJ2-3, with D hard to call. The CDR3 loop spans 19 amino acids. CDR1 and CDR2 (germline): SGHDN, FVKESK. Trimming pared 0 bases from V and 0 bases from J, leaving 19 bases between. The CDR3 bases are TGTGCCAGCAGCCAAGAATTGGTTGGGCTACCCCTTAGCACAGATACGCAGTATTTT. Encoded protein: CASSQELVGLPLSTDTQYF.

J is TRBJ2-1 and V is TRBV19; TRBD1 is a possible D gene (6 bases). Trimming cost V 5 bases and J 10 bases, with 15 bases left between them. Looked up from germline, CDR1 is LNHDA and CDR2 is SQIVND (reference sequence). CDR3 length: 13 amino acids. For the CDR3, the DNA is TGTGCCAGTAGTCTATTCGGACAGACCGAGCAGTTCTTC. Translated, it gives CASSLFGQTEQFF.

The chain's CDR3 is CASSLQGGDGYTF. DNA for the CDR3: TGCGCCAGCAGCTTACAGGGTGGGGATGGCTACACCTTC. The chain couples TRBV5-1 to TRBJ1-2, with D tentatively TRBD1 (6 bases). Germline loops: CDR1 SGHRS, CDR2 YFSETQ. Trimming removed 2 bases at V and 6 bases at J, with 11 bases between. This CDR3 is 13 amino acids long.

The CDR3 region is CASSSPEGTGQGYGYTF. The CDR3 DNA reads as TGTGCCAGCAGCTCCCCGGAGGGGACAGGGCAGGGGTATGGCTACACCTTC. The chain links TRBV7-9 to TRBJ1-2, with 9 bases fitting TRBD1. The CDR3 extends over 17 amino acids. With 4 bases clipped from V and 5 bases from J, the junction kept 14 bases outside the gene matches. Germline V gene sequence: CDR1 SEHNR, CDR2 FQNEAQ (reference sequence).

Written as DNA, the CDR3 is TGTGCCAGCAGTTTAACAGGCGCCTATGGCTACACCTTC. It yields the protein CASSLTGAYGYTF. This chain uses TRBV12-3 or TRBV12-4 with TRBJ1-2; perhaps TRBD1 as D (5 bases). CDR3 size: 13 residues. V lost 2 bases and J 4 bases, leaving 8 bases between the germline ends.

This rearrangement joins TRBV7-8 to TRBJ2-2; a weak D match, TRBD1 (6 bases). The germline gives CDR1 SGHVS, CDR2 FQNEAQ. Trimming cost V 4 bases and J 6 bases, with 18 bases left between them. The CDR3 spans 16 residues. This CDR3 reads CASSSFSGTQSGELFF. DNA for the CDR3: TGTGCCAGCAGCTCATTCTCCGGGACACAATCCGGGGAGCTGTTTTTT. The variable domain in full, with the rest retrieved from reference TRBV7-8 and TRBJ2-2, is GAGVSQSPRYKVAKRGQDVALRCDPISGHVSLFWYQQALGQGPEFLTYFQNEAQLDKSGLPSDRFFAERPEGSVSTLKIQRTQQEDSAVYLCASSSFSGTQSGELFFGEGSRLTVL.

This chain uses TRBV24-1 with TRBJ2-2; D ambiguous. V lost 4 bases and J 5 bases, leaving 7 bases between the germline ends. The CDR3 runs 13 residues. The germline CDR1 and CDR2 sequences are KGHDR and SFDVKD. The CDR3 nucleotides read TGTGCCACCAGTGACCCCATTACCGGGGAGCTGTTTTTT. It translates to CATSDPITGELFF.

The chain uses TRBV18 and TRBJ2-3, with D perhaps TRBD1 (6 bases). This CDR3 spans 15 amino acids. Trimming cost V 3 bases and J 0 bases, with 10 bases left between them. From germline, CDR1 is KGHSH and CDR2 LQKENI. The CDR3 here is CASSPQGSSTDTQYF. Here the CDR3 DNA reads TGTGCCAGCTCACCCCAGGGGTCTAGCACAGATACGCAGTATTTT.

V usage is TRBV19 and J usage is TRBJ1-6, with a weak D call TRBD1 (5 bases). Germline assignment: CDR1 LNHDA and CDR2 SQIVND (reference sequence). The V and J ends lost 7 bases and 7 bases respectively, with 8 bases between them. CDR3 size: 12 residues. CDR3: CASMAGNSPLHF. The CDR3 DNA reads as TGTGCCAGTATGGCAGGGAATTCACCCCTCCACTTT.

The rearrangement links TRBV6-5 to TRBJ2-1, with 8 bases that match TRBD1. The CDR3 has 15 amino acids. Losses at the gene ends were 6 bases for V and 3 bases for J; bases not matched to a gene: 7. Per the germline V gene, CDR1 is MNHEY and CDR2 is SVGAGI. CDR3: CASSIQGELYNEQFF. The CDR3 bases are TGTGCCAGCAGCATACAGGGGGAGCTCTACAATGAGCAGTTCTTC.

This clone appeared a single time. This rearrangement joins TRBV9 to TRBJ1-2, with D perhaps matching TRBD1 (6 bases). The CDR3 has 13 amino acids. Trimming left V 4 bases short and J 7 bases short, with 14 bases between. Germline V gene lookup returns CDR1 SGDLS and CDR2 YYNGEE. CDR3 region: CASSPEAGAGYTF. CDR3 coding DNA: TGTGCCAGCAGCCCCGAGGCGGGGGCTGGCTACACCTTC.

This chain joins TRBV2 and TRBJ1-4; 11 bases agree with TRBD1. V was clipped by 6 bases and J by 8 bases; unmatched bases: 5. This CDR3 has 14 amino acids. Germline-derived CDR1 and CDR2 are SNHLY and FYNNEI. The CDR3 nucleotides read TGTGCCAGCAGCCCGGACAGGGGGCGGGAAAAACTGTTTTTT. This encodes CASSPDRGREKLFF.

The chain combines TRBV7-2 with TRBJ2-7; 8 bases match TRBD1. The CDR3 sequence is 14 residues long. The V and J ends lost 1 base and 2 bases, in that order; junction bases with no gene match: 1. Germline V CDR1 and CDR2: SGHTA, FQGNSA. CDR3 sequence: CASSLGGQAYEQYF. DNA of the CDR3: TGTGCCAGCAGCTTAGGGGGACAGGCCTACGAGCAGTACTTC.

V gene TRBV11-2 combines with J gene TRBJ1-3; 7 bases map to TRBD1. The CDR3 length is 14 residues. V lost 0 bases and J lost 4; bases outside the gene matches: 0. Germline V gene lookup returns CDR1 SGHAT and CDR2 FQNNGV. The CDR3 DNA follows: TGTGCCAGCAGCTTAGACAGGGGGGGAAACACCATATATTTT. Residues: CASSLDRGGNTIYF. Full variable domain (outside the CDR3, taken from reference TRBV11-2 and TRBJ1-3): EAGVAQSPRYKIIEKRQSVAFWCNPISGHATLYWYQQILGQGPKLLIQFQNNGVVDDSQLPKDRFSAERLKGVDSTLKIQPAKLEDSAVYLCASSLDRGGNTIYFGEGSWLTVV.

This CDR3 reads CASSLGEGYTEAFF. In DNA, the CDR3 is TGCGCCAGCAGCTTGGGGGAGGGTTACACTGAAGCTTTCTTT. The V and J genes are TRBV5-1 and TRBJ1-1; D not resolved. Germline assignment: CDR1 SGHRS and CDR2 YFSETQ. V gave up 0 bases and J gave up 3 bases, with 9 bases separating them. The CDR3 spans 14 residues.

This sequence joins TRBV30 and TRBJ1-3; TRBD1 might be the D (5 bases). V lost 5 bases and J lost 3, with 17 bases in between. Germline V CDR1 and CDR2: GTSNPN, SVGIG (reference sequence). CDR3 length equals 15 residues. CDR3 nucleotides: TGTGCCTGGGGGTTGGCGCGGGGGGTTGGAAACACCATATATTTT. Its translation: CAWGLARGVGNTIYF. Filled out from reference TRBV30 and TRBJ1-3, the complete variable domain reads SQTIHQWPATLVQPVGSPLSLECTVEGTSNPNLYWYRQAAGRGLQLLFYSVGIGQISSEVPQNLSASRPQDRQFILSSKKLLLSDSGFYLCAWGLARGVGNTIYFGEGSWLTVV.

This sequence joins TRBV5-1 and TRBJ1-3; maybe TRBD1 (6 bases). V was clipped by 4 bases and J by 3 bases, with 20 bases between them. The CDR3 spans 17 residues. Per germline, CDR1 SGHRS and CDR2 YFSETQ. CDR3 DNA sequence: TGCGCCAGCAGCCTTCAAGCCCAAACAGGGAATGGAAACACCATATATTTT. As protein: CASSLQAQTGNGNTIYF.

The chain employs TRBV10-3 and TRBJ1-2; 10 positions agree with TRBD1. CDR3 length: 13 amino acids. Germline CDR1 reads ENHRY; CDR2 reads SYGVKD. J lost 4 bases, V lost 11 bases, and 7 bases had no gene match. In DNA form, the CDR3 reads TGTGCCGGCGGACAGGGGGGGCTCTATGGCTACACCTTC. Residues: CAGGQGGLYGYTF.

The genes are TRBV6-5 and TRBJ1-1, with 7 bases identical to TRBD1. V lost 0 bases to trimming and J lost 1 base; unmatched junction nucleotides: 5. This CDR3 has 16 residues. CDR1 MNHEY and CDR2 SVGAGI come from the germline V gene. CDR3 sequence: CASSYSSGTANTEAFF. CDR3 nucleotides: TGTGCCAGCAGTTACTCTTCCGGGACAGCGAACACTGAAGCTTTCTTT.

This clone has a single count. This chain uses TRBV28 with TRBJ2-7, with D perhaps TRBD1 (5 bases). The CDR3 contains 12 residues. Trimming cost V 5 bases and J 10 bases, with 15 bases left between them. The germline V gene has CDR1 MDHEN and CDR2 SYDVKM. Written as DNA, the CDR3 is TGTGCCAGCAGTCCTCCCCTCAGGGAACAGTACTTC. Its protein product is CASSPPLREQYF.

The chain carries TRBV11-3 and TRBJ2-2, with D tentatively TRBD1 (6 bases). The CDR3 runs to 15 residues. Germline values: CDR1 SGHNT, CDR2 YENEEA. V lost 4 bases and J lost 6, with 15 bases in between. The CDR3 DNA sequence: TGTGCCAGCAGCTCCAACCCCGAGGGGGCCGGGGAGCTGTTTTTT. Amino acids: CASSSNPEGAGELFF. Filled out from reference TRBV11-3 and TRBJ2-2, the complete variable domain reads EAGVVQSPRYKIIEKKQPVAFWCNPISGHNTLYWYLQNLGQGPELLIRYENEEAVDDSQLPKDRFSAERLKGVDSTLKIQPAELGDSAVYLCASSSNPEGAGELFFGEGSRLTVL.

This chain uses TRBV2 with TRBJ1-5; D may be TRBD1 (5 bases). V lost 7 bases and J lost 6, with 13 bases in between. The germline V gene has CDR1 SNHLY and CDR2 FYNNEI. This CDR3 region has 13 residues. As DNA, the CDR3 is TGTGCCAGCACGGGGGGAAGGGGTCAGCCCCAGCATTTT. The encoded protein is CASTGGRGQPQHF.

The chain is built from TRBV7-9 and TRBJ1-6; the D gene is possibly TRBD1 (6 bases). V lost 7 bases and J 7 bases, leaving 20 bases between the germline ends. The CDR3 consists of 16 residues. Germline CDR1 SEHNR, CDR2 FQNEAQ (reference sequence). CDR3 DNA: TGTGCCAGCACAACCGGGACACAGAGGGGGAATTCACCCCTCCACTTT. Amino acid sequence: CASTTGTQRGNSPLHF.

With respect to this clone: Different DNA sequences within this sample yield the same CDR3. The chain recombines TRBV5-6 with TRBJ1-1; no clear D gene. V lost 2 bases to trimming and J lost 0 bases, with 2 bases between them. Germline values: CDR1 SGHDT, CDR2 YYEEEE. This CDR3 region has 12 residues. CDR3 loop: CASSFMNTEAFF. The CDR3 region has the DNA TGTGCCAGCAGCTTCATGAACACTGAAGCTTTCTTT.

The chain has TRBV12-3 or TRBV12-4 and TRBJ2-7, with D hard to call. Trimming removed 1 base from V and 3 bases from J, with 7 bases in between. The CDR3 has 13 amino acids. The CDR3 DNA reads TGTGCCAGCAGTTTAGGTCTTTTCTACGAGCAGTACTTC. Translation gives CASSLGLFYEQYF.

The rearrangement joins TRBV4-1 to TRBJ2-1; D might be TRBD2 (6 bases). This CDR3 region has 16 residues. The germline CDR1 and CDR2 sequences are MGHRA and YSYEKL. V shed 0 bases and J shed 5 bases, with 14 bases lying between them. The chain's CDR3 is CASSQEVSGLNNEQFF. The CDR3 DNA is TGCGCCAGCAGCCAAGAAGTATCGGGACTTAACAATGAGCAGTTCTTC.